One and the same sample provided the 6 T cell receptor beta chains below, sequenced in a study of Graves' ophthalmopathy and Graves' hyperthyroidism. Transcripts of RNA were the source for amplifying TCR beta CDR3 regions. Scientists carried out first-round RT-PCR using HTBI primers and then a second-round multiplex PCR. From the multiplex PCR reads, TCRdb called clonotypes with MiXCR, one entry per CDR3 protein. The sample yields around 340,000 distinct CDR3 sequences, 15% to 20% seen once. The sequencing sample was made of peripheral blood. Source of these receptors: an adult man with Graves' ophthalmopathy.

This clonotype occurred many times. The rearrangement uses TRBV7-2 and TRBJ1-5; D may be TRBD1 (6 bases). Per the germline V gene, CDR1 is SGHTA and CDR2 is FQGNSA. The ends were cut back, 5 bases at V and 4 bases at J, with 18 bases in the middle. The CDR3 totals 16 residues. This CDR3 is CASSPDARGGNQPQHF. The DNA of the CDR3 is TGTGCCAGCAGCCCAGACGCCAGGGGTGGAAATCAGCCCCAGCATTTT. Using reference TRBV7-2 and TRBJ1-5 for the parts outside the CDR3, the full variable domain is GAGVSQSPSNKVTEKGKDVELRCDPISGHTALYWYRQSLGQGLEFLIYFQGNSAPDKSGLPSDRFSAERTGGSVSTLTIQRTQQEDSAVYLCASSPDARGGNQPQHFGDGTRLSIL.

The chain has TRBV28 and TRBJ2-5; 9 bases are shared with TRBD2. The V gene end was trimmed by 6 bases and the J gene end by 4 bases; junction bases not matched to a gene: 6. Germline lookup yields CDR1 MDHEN and CDR2 SYDVKM. The CDR3 consists of 14 residues. The CDR3 reads CASSVAGVSETQYF. The CDR3 DNA reads as TGTGCCAGCAGCGTAGCGGGAGTCTCAGAGACCCAGTACTTC.

The chain couples TRBV6-1 to TRBJ2-7; D is undetermined. Germline CDR1 MNHNS, CDR2 SASEGT. The V gene lost 2 bases and the J gene lost 3 bases, with 11 bases spanning the gap. There are 14 residues in the CDR3. CDR3 sequence (DNA): TGTGCCAGCAGTGAATCGACGGCCTACTACGAGCAGTACTTC. This encodes CASSESTAYYEQYF.

This clonotype was counted many times. The V call is TRBV11-2, the J call TRBJ2-7; 7 bases are shared with TRBD2. Trimming cost V 0 bases and J 1 base; bases outside gene matches: 9. CDR1 is SGHAT and CDR2 is FQNNGV in the germline V gene. CDR3 length equals 17 residues. CDR3 nucleotide sequence: TGTGCCAGCAGCTTAGATTTGGCTAGCGGAAGGTCCTACGAGCAGTACTTC. Translating gives CASSLDLASGRSYEQYF.

This clonotype was counted ten times or more. V and J are TRBV20-1 and TRBJ2-7; TRBD2 aligns across 8 bases. V lost 5 bases and J lost 4; bases outside the gene matches: 7. CDR3 length: 13 residues. Germline-derived CDR1 and CDR2 are DFQATT and SNEGSKA (reference sequence). CDR3 sequence reads: CSAGGSSGYEQYF. The CDR3 DNA follows: TGCAGTGCTGGGGGGTCTAGCGGGTACGAGCAGTACTTC.

This clonotype was recorded at least ten times. This chain connects TRBV20-1 to TRBJ2-7, with 12 bases fitting TRBD2. The CDR3 totals 15 residues. The J segment lost 3 bases and the V segment lost 4 bases, leaving 7 bases of the junction unmatched. Germline V gene sequence: CDR1 DFQATT, CDR2 SNEGSKA (reference sequence). CDR3 bases: TGCAGTGCTATGACTAGCGGGAGCGTCATCTACGAGCAGTACTTC. Residues: CSAMTSGSVIYEQYF.